This T cell receptor (beta chain) was documented in a study of identical twins. MiXCR, run by TCRdb on the 5' RACE reads, gives a single entry per CDR3 protein. The sample yields roughly 190,000 distinct CDR3 sequences, roughly 15% seen once. This clonotype was seen more than once but under ten times. This CDR3 contains 18 residues. Trimming removed 2 bases from V and 0 bases from J; junction bases left unmatched: 10. Germline V gene lookup returns CDR1 SGHAT and CDR2 FQNNGV. The same data also contributed to another study, on T cells expressing NK-cell markers. That report adds: Sorted CD3+CD56+NKG2C+, CD3+CD56+NKG2C- and CD3+CD56-NKG2C+ T cells supplied TCR beta repertoires.

The sequence was obtained from a woman aged 18-29 years in good health. What was sequenced was CD8+ T cells sorted from blood. The genes are TRBV11-2 and TRBJ2-1; 7 positions match TRBD2. In nucleotides, the CDR3 is TGTGCCAGCAGCTTACCCCAGAGACTAGCCGACTCCTACAATGAGCAGTTCTTC. Protein: CASSLPQRLADSYNEQFF.